This T cell receptor (beta chain) is from a study of blood T cell repertoires in COVID-19. Study context: The study drew acute and convalescent COVID-19 samples from the United States, Italy and Spain. T cells, B-cell-depleted T cells, or PBMCs supplied cDNA or gDNA.

In the original processing: Amplification from reference gene primers served as the basis for estimated nucleated cell counts. TCRdb's table, derived via immunoSEQ multiplex PCR, lists solely in-frame clones and lacks some. The V and J calls and the clone size are those of that table, but D and trimming were determined from the DNA. Among about 94,000 clones listed, about four fifths were seen once. This CDR3 comprises 15 residues. V lost 0 bases to trimming and J lost 7 bases, with 11 bases between them. Germline V CDR1 and CDR2: SGDLS, YYNGEE. Material: peripheral blood. This TCR derives from a human donor in a cohort sampled during active COVID-19. V and J are TRBV9 and TRBJ1-6; D might be TRBD1 (6 bases). The CDR3 is CASSVGGRGNSPLHF. In nucleotides, the CDR3 is TGTGCCAGCAGCGTAGGGGGCAGGGGCAATTCACCCCTCCACTTT.